Reported below is one T cell receptor (beta chain). The data are from a study of CD8 T cells in Susac syndrome. In the study overall: When their blood was taken, patients with Susac syndrome were therapy-naive, taking corticosteroids, or taking intravenous immunoglobulin alone.

The authors reverse transcribed roughly 0.5 to 1 ug RNA with random hexamers. Using its own MiXCR run on the immunoSEQ multiplex PCR reads, TCRdb lists one record per CDR3 protein. The table shows approximately 190,000 distinct CDR3 sequences, with approximately 95% occurring only once. The CDR3 has 14 residues. V lost 6 bases, J lost 4 bases, and 13 bases lay in between. The germline V gene encodes CDR1 MNHNY and CDR2 SVGAGI (reference sequence). The sequenced sample consisted of CD4+ T cells from PBMCs. V usage is TRBV6-6 and J usage is TRBJ2-1; possible D gene TRBD2, 5 bases. The clonotype originates from a human donor with Susac syndrome. The CDR3 sequence is CASSGGRAYNEQFF. The DNA of the CDR3 is TGTGCCAGCAGCGGAGGACGGGCATACAATGAGCAGTTCTTC.